The 8 T cell receptor beta chains below come from one sample, sequenced in a study of OX40 agonist ivuxolimab in advanced cancers. Here immunoSEQ multiplex PCR was the method, and the copy in TCRdb shows in-frame clones only, minus some. Among more than 45,000 clones listed, 65% to 90% were seen once. The source material was CD4+ or CD8+ T cells sorted from blood, sampled in a trial of the OX40 agonist ivuxolimab. The receptors stem from an adult with an advanced solid tumor such as melanoma, head and neck, liver or kidney cancer.

The rearrangement joins TRBV10-3 to TRBJ2-5; D is undetermined. This CDR3 region has 12 residues. Trimming left V 8 bases short and J 4 bases short, with 11 bases between. The germline V gene encodes CDR1 ENHRY and CDR2 SYGVKD. The CDR3 DNA reads TGTGCCATCGCACAGCACGGAGAGACCCAGTACTTC. Protein product: CAIAQHGETQYF.

The chain recombines TRBV7-9 with TRBJ2-4; no firm D call. Germline V CDR1 and CDR2: SEHNR, FQNEAQ (reference sequence). The V gene lost 8 bases and the J gene lost 10 bases, with 15 bases spanning the gap. This CDR3 comprises 12 residues. The CDR3 DNA is TGTGCCAGCTGCCCTCCGGTAGGAATTCAGTACTTC. Protein: CASCPPVGIQYF.

The chain employs TRBV27 and TRBJ2-3, with a possible D match to TRBD2 (6 bases). The CDR3 loop spans 14 amino acids. CDR1 and CDR2 from the germline V gene are MNHEY and SMNVEV (reference sequence). Trimming cost V 3 bases and J 5 bases, with 12 bases left between them. As DNA, the CDR3 is TGTGCCAGCAGTTTGCGGGATCCCCTAGATACGCAGTATTTT. It encodes CASSLRDPLDTQYF.

The V and J genes are TRBV9 and TRBJ2-3; possible D gene TRBD1, 5 bases. There are 16 residues in the CDR3. CDR1 SGDLS and CDR2 YYNGEE come from the germline V gene. V shed 4 bases and J shed 1 base, with 16 bases lying between them. The CDR3 sequence is CASSLRGEGGTDTQYF. The CDR3 bases are TGTGCCAGCAGCCTGCGCGGTGAAGGGGGCACAGATACGCAGTATTTT.

This clone occurred a few times. V is TRBV4-2 and J is TRBJ2-3; 9 bases align to TRBD2. The trim removed 0 bases at V and 1 base at J, leaving 8 bases unmatched. The CDR3 sequence is 18 residues long. CDR1 is LGHNA and CDR2 is YNFKEQ in the germline V gene. The CDR3 DNA sequence: TGTGCCAGCAGCCAAGACTTTGCGGGGGGGTCCCGCACAGATACGCAGTATTTT. As protein: CASSQDFAGGSRTDTQYF.

This chain connects TRBV5-4 to TRBJ2-2, with 10 bases fitting TRBD2. Trimming took 4 bases from V and 5 from J; bases not matched to a gene: 14. The germline CDR1 and CDR2 sequences are SGHNT and YYREEE (reference sequence). The CDR3 runs 18 residues. CDR3 region: CASSQDRSSSGGTGELFF. The CDR3 DNA follows: TGTGCCAGCAGCCAAGACCGTTCGTCTAGCGGGGGAACCGGGGAGCTGTTTTTT.

The V gene is TRBV27, the J gene TRBJ1-5; 8 bases are shared with TRBD1. V was clipped by 3 bases and J by 1 base; unmatched bases: 2. The germline V gene has CDR1 MNHEY and CDR2 SMNVEV (reference sequence). The CDR3 loop spans 15 amino acids. The CDR3 nucleotides read TGTGCCAGCAGTTTCCAGGGGGCAAGCAATCAGCCCCAGCATTTT. It encodes CASSFQGASNQPQHF.

This rearrangement joins TRBV7-9 to TRBJ1-5; tentative D call: TRBD1 (6 bases). The CDR3 length is 17 residues. Germline V gene lookup returns CDR1 SEHNR and CDR2 FQNEAQ (reference sequence). The V end was cut by 1 base, the J end by 3 bases, with 16 bases between. As DNA, the CDR3 is TGTGCCAGCAGCTTAGTTGCCTCTGGGACACCCAATCAGCCCCAGCATTTT. Its translation is CASSLVASGTPNQPQHF.